The 18 T cell receptor beta chains in this list originate from one sample, sequenced in a study of T-cell reconstitution after alpha-beta-depleted transplantation in children. Molecular barcoding with unique molecular identifiers was used for the TCRbeta library. MiXCR was run by TCRdb on the PCR reads, yielding one entry per CDR3 protein. The sample consists of some 81,000 distinct CDR3 sequences, 14% of them appearing once. The material was PBMCs, mostly from graft donor cells, obtained 180 days after TCRalphabeta/CD19-depleted stem cell transplant. These receptors were taken from a male patient between 2 and 10 years old who had a stem cell transplant for acute lymphoblastic leukemia, so the T cells may come from the graft donor.

V gene TRBV9 combines with J gene TRBJ2-6; the match to TRBD2 covers 13 bases. The CDR3 runs 18 residues. V shed 4 bases, J shed 4 bases, and the junction held 8 bases outside the gene matches. Germline-derived CDR1 and CDR2 are SGDLS and YYNGEE. This chain's CDR3 is CASSSRLAGGAGANVLTF. In DNA form, the CDR3 reads TGTGCCAGCAGCTCTCGACTAGCGGGAGGTGCAGGGGCCAACGTCCTGACTTTC. The variable domain in full, with the rest retrieved from reference TRBV9 and TRBJ2-6, is DSGVTQTPKHLITATGQRVTLRCSPRSGDLSVYWYQQSLDQGLQFLIQYYNGEERAKGNILERFSAQQFPDLHSELNLSSLELGDSALYFCASSSRLAGGAGANVLTFGAGSRLTVL.

The CDR3 region has the DNA TGTGCCAGCAGTTACTACCCCAGGGGGCCAGGAGAGCAGTACTTC. This codes for CASSYYPRGPGEQYF. The rearrangement joins TRBV6-5 to TRBJ2-7, with 8 bases that match TRBD1. V dropped 1 base and J dropped 7; count of bases not matched to a gene: 9. Germline V CDR1 and CDR2: MNHEY, SVGAGI. The CDR3 length is 15 residues.

This clonotype was observed many times. The genes are TRBV11-2 and TRBJ2-5, with TRBD1 identical over 8 bases. Germline-derived CDR1 and CDR2 are SGHAT and FQNNGV. The CDR3 totals 15 residues. V lost 4 bases to trimming and J lost 3 bases; unmatched junction nucleotides: 7. The CDR3 DNA sequence: TGTGCCAGCAGCTCCAGACAGGGGACGAAAGAGACCCAGTACTTC. Translated: CASSSRQGTKETQYF.

J is TRBJ2-5 and V is TRBV29-1, with D perhaps matching TRBD1 (5 bases). CDR3 length equals 12 residues. Trimming removed 7 bases from V and 4 bases from J, with 13 bases in between. Germline CDR1 and CDR2: SQVTM and ANQGSEA. Here the CDR3 reads CSADRVGETQYF. The CDR3 region has the DNA TGCAGCGCCGACAGAGTGGGAGAGACCCAGTACTTC.

This clonotype was recorded a few times. The chain carries TRBV28 and TRBJ2-7; 7 nucleotides align to TRBD1. Trimming took 6 bases from V and 2 from J; bases not matched to a gene: 7. The CDR3 totals 14 residues. Looked up from germline, CDR1 is MDHEN and CDR2 is SYDVKM. The chain's CDR3 is CASSPYRGPYEQYF. CDR3 DNA: TGTGCCAGCAGCCCATACAGGGGCCCCTACGAGCAGTACTTC.

This clonotype was observed many times. The chain joins TRBV6-1 to TRBJ1-6; D gene unclear. CDR1 is MNHNS and CDR2 is SASEGT in the germline V gene. The CDR3 totals 13 residues. The V end was cut by 6 bases, the J end by 7 bases, with 10 bases between. In DNA form, the CDR3 reads TGTGCCAGCAGCCCCTGGGTGAATTCACCCCTCCACTTT. Its protein product is CASSPWVNSPLHF.

The genes are TRBV29-1 and TRBJ2-3; maybe TRBD1 (6 bases). V shed 7 bases and J shed 7 bases, with 15 bases lying between them. The CDR3 spans 12 residues. Germline values: CDR1 SQVTM, CDR2 ANQGSEA. CDR3 DNA: TGCAGCGGCCAACACAGGGTTCATACGCAGTATTTT. This codes for CSGQHRVHTQYF.

The gene calls are TRBV28 and TRBJ1-5; maybe TRBD1 (6 bases). This CDR3 comprises 15 residues. Trimming removed 5 bases at V and 0 bases at J, with 11 bases between. Germline V CDR1 and CDR2: MDHEN, SYDVKM. The CDR3 DNA follows: TGTGCCAGCAGTAGACAGGTCTATAGCAATCAGCCCCAGCATTTT. Protein sequence: CASSRQVYSNQPQHF.

This clonotype has only a few counts. Here the CDR3 reads CSASRDRANEQFF. The CDR3 DNA follows: TGCAGTGCTTCCCGGGACAGGGCGAATGAGCAGTTCTTC. This rearrangement joins TRBV20-1 to TRBJ2-1; 9 bases match TRBD1. Trimming cost V 5 bases and J 7 bases; bases outside gene matches: 6. This CDR3 contains 13 residues. Germline-derived CDR1 and CDR2 are DFQATT and SNEGSKA (reference sequence).

This clonotype was counted between two and nine times. This chain uses TRBV20-1 with TRBJ2-2; tentative D call: TRBD1 (6 bases). V lost 8 bases and J 0 bases, leaving 13 bases between the germline ends. The germline gives CDR1 DFQATT, CDR2 SNEGSKA (reference sequence). CDR3 length equals 14 residues. The chain's CDR3 is CSTPRGANTGELFF. CDR3 DNA sequence: TGCAGTACTCCCAGGGGCGCGAACACCGGGGAGCTGTTTTTT.

As regards this clonotype: A junction end diverges from the germline sequence, so it may reflect a read error. The chain is built from TRBV5-1 and TRBJ2-1, with 9 bases identical to TRBD1. In germline, CDR1 is SGHRS, CDR2 YFSETQ. The CDR3 spans 18 residues. The CDR3 loop is CASSLTGGFSFSCNEQFF. CDR3 sequence (DNA): TGCGCCAGCAGCTTAACAGGGGGCTTTTCTTTCTCCTGCAATGAGCAGTTCTTC.

This clonotype was observed a handful of times. This chain connects TRBV7-2 to TRBJ1-4; no definite D call. V shed 1 base and J shed 4 bases, with 13 bases lying between them. Germline V lookup: CDR1 SGHTA, CDR2 FQGNSA. This CDR3 spans 16 amino acids. The CDR3 loop reads CASSLGWGGLNEKLFF. The CDR3 region has the DNA TGTGCCAGCAGCTTAGGATGGGGAGGGCTTAATGAAAAACTGTTTTTT.

The chain recombines TRBV7-2 with TRBJ1-4; perhaps TRBD1 as D (5 bases). The CDR3 spans 15 residues. In germline, CDR1 is SGHTA, CDR2 FQGNSA. Trimming stripped 3 bases from V and 3 bases from J, with 11 bases between. In DNA form, the CDR3 reads TGTGCCAGCAGCTTCCGAGGGACCCCTAATGAAAAACTGTTTTTT. Protein product: CASSFRGTPNEKLFF.

This clonotype was counted between two and nine times. CDR3 region: CASSSTGTDTQYF. CDR3 DNA sequence: TGTGCCAGCAGCTCTACGGGGACAGATACGCAGTATTTT. J is TRBJ2-3 and V is TRBV9, with D possibly being TRBD2 (5 bases). The V and J ends lost 4 bases and 3 bases respectively, with 9 bases between them. The CDR3 has 13 amino acids. Germline-derived CDR1 and CDR2 are SGDLS and YYNGEE.

V gene TRBV11-2 combines with J gene TRBJ2-7; D is possibly TRBD1 or TRBD2 (6 bases each). The V end was cut by 2 bases, the J end by 4 bases, with 15 bases between. The CDR3 extends over 15 amino acids. Germline CDR1 reads SGHAT; CDR2 reads FQNNGV. The chain's CDR3 is CASSLFGGPEYEQYF. In DNA, the CDR3 is TGTGCCAGCAGCTTATTTGGGGGGCCAGAATACGAGCAGTACTTC.

The chain carries TRBV5-1 and TRBJ2-3, with D maybe TRBD2 (6 bases). This CDR3 has 17 residues. V lost 0 bases and J lost 4, with 18 bases in between. CDR1 is SGHRS, CDR2 YFSETQ, per germline. Here the CDR3 reads CASSLAWDFLGADTQYF. In DNA, the CDR3 is TGCGCCAGCAGCTTGGCCTGGGACTTTCTGGGTGCAGATACGCAGTATTTT.

A few counts support this clonotype. The V gene is TRBV12-3 or TRBV12-4, the J gene TRBJ1-2; 8 nucleotides align to TRBD1. The CDR3 covers 12 residues. V dropped 4 bases and J dropped 8; count of bases not matched to a gene: 3. CDR3 bases: TGTGCCAGCAGTTCCAGGGGGCACGGCTACACCTTC. Protein sequence: CASSSRGHGYTF.

This chain uses TRBV6-1 with TRBJ1-5; D remains unclear. The germline gives CDR1 MNHNS, CDR2 SASEGT. CDR3 length: 15 residues. Deletions cut 1 base from V and 7 bases from J, with 14 bases between. CDR3 region: CASSEEGPGGQPQHF. As DNA, the CDR3 is TGTGCCAGCAGTGAAGAGGGCCCAGGAGGGCAGCCCCAGCATTTT.